A selection of T cell receptor beta chains follows, all from one sample in a study of low-dose radiotherapy and immunotherapy resistance in tumors. TCRdb used MiXCR to reprocess the reads, holding one entry per CDR3 protein. The table includes nearly 95,000 distinct CDR3 sequences, 9.4% detected once. Here the sequenced sample was PBMCs, taken before treatment. The receptors derive from a male donor with prostate cancer. CDR3s include the opening cysteine and the closing phenylalanine or tryptophan. The D gene is left open where the match is weak. Rows give clone size only sometimes, using once, few, many, or a class for an expanded clone.

J gene,clone size,V gene,D gene,CDR3 DNA,CDR3 protein
TRBJ2-5,many,TRBV6-2/TRBV6-3,NA,TGTGCCAGCAGTTACTCGAATCAGGGAGCGGAGGAGACCCAGTACTTC,CASSYSNQGAEETQYF
TRBJ2-3,many,TRBV7-9,TRBD2,TGTGCCAGCAGCTTAGGACTAGCGGGAGGAAGAGTGAGCACAGATACGCAGTATTTT,CASSLGLAGGRVSTDTQYF
TRBJ2-5,many,TRBV5-4,TRBD2,TGTGCCAGCAGCGCCGGGACTACGTCAGAGACCCAGTACTTC,CASSAGTTSETQYF
TRBJ1-1,many,TRBV18,NA,TGTGCCAGCTCACCGCCCATGGGGTTGGACACTGAAGCTTTCTTT,CASSPPMGLDTEAFF
TRBJ2-7,many,TRBV6-5,TRBD2,TGTGCCATCGGGAGGGACCCATGGGCCTACGAGCAGTACTTC,CAIGRDPWAYEQYF
TRBJ1-1,many,TRBV4-3,NA,TGCGCCAGCAGCCAAGAAAGAGGGGGGCGGACTGAAGCTTTCTTT,CASSQERGGRTEAFF
TRBJ2-1,NA,TRBV7-9,NA,TGTGCCAGCAGCTTAGTTGGCGGTGAGCAGTTCTTC,CASSLVGGEQFF
TRBJ1-2,many,TRBV19,NA,TGTGCCAGTAGTACCGGGACGAAAGGTGGCTACACCTTC,CASSTGTKGGYTF
TRBJ1-1,many,TRBV7-9,NA,TGTGCCAGCAGCTTCACGCAGGGAACTGAAGCTTTCTTT,CASSFTQGTEAFF
TRBJ2-7,many,TRBV20-1,TRBD2,TGCAGTGCTAGAGCCAGAGGCGCGGGAGGCCGCAACGAGCAGTACTTC,CSARARGAGGRNEQYF
TRBJ2-7,NA,TRBV12-3/TRBV12-4,NA,TGTGCCAGCAGGGTTGGGACCTACGAGCAGTACTTC,CASRVGTYEQYF
TRBJ2-1,many,TRBV20-1,NA,TGCAGTGCTACCGGGACTCACTACAATGAGCAGTTCTTC,CSATGTHYNEQFF
TRBJ2-7,many,TRBV5-1,TRBD2,TGCGCCAGCAGCTCAGCGGGAGGTACCTACGAGCAGTACTTC,CASSSAGGTYEQYF
TRBJ1-6,many,TRBV20-1,NA,TGCAGTGCTAGAGGAGGAATATATAATTCACCCCTCCACTTT,CSARGGIYNSPLHF
TRBJ2-1,many,TRBV7-2,TRBD2,TGTGCCAGCAGCCCAGCGGGACTACGGAATGAGCAGTTCTTC,CASSPAGLRNEQFF
TRBJ2-5,many,TRBV20-1,TRBD2,TGCAGTGCTACCCTACTAGCGGGAGGCTCCCAAGAGACCCAGTACTTC,CSATLLAGGSQETQYF
TRBJ2-7,many,TRBV4-1,TRBD2,TGCGCCAGCAGCCCGACTAGCGGACCCTACGAGCAGTACTTC,CASSPTSGPYEQYF
TRBJ2-7,many,TRBV29-1,TRBD2,TGCAGCGTTAAGGGATCTAGCGGGAGAACCTACGAGCAGTACTTC,CSVKGSSGRTYEQYF
TRBJ2-7,many,TRBV7-2,NA,TGTGCCAGCAGCTTAGGAGTTTCCGACGAGCAGTACTTC,CASSLGVSDEQYF
TRBJ1-6,many,TRBV7-9,NA,TGTGCCAGCAGCACCACCGGGGCGAATTCACCCCTCCACTTT,CASSTTGANSPLHF
TRBJ2-4,many,TRBV28,NA,TGTGCCAGCAGTTTGCCAGGGGTTGGCCTCTCTAAGGACATTCAGTACTTC,CASSLPGVGLSKDIQYF
TRBJ2-7,many,TRBV27,NA,TGTGCCAGCAGTTCCCGGACCTACGAGCAGTACTTC,CASSSRTYEQYF
TRBJ2-5,many,TRBV28,NA,TGTGCCAGCAGTGTCAGGGAGACCCAGTACTTC,CASSVRETQYF
TRBJ1-1,many,TRBV29-1,NA,TGCAGCTCCTTTAACGGGGTGAACACTGAAGCTTTCTTT,CSSFNGVNTEAFF
TRBJ2-7,NA,TRBV3-1,TRBD2,TGTGCCAGCAGCGAGCGGGAGCTCTACGAGCAGTACTTC,CASSERELYEQYF
TRBJ2-7,NA,TRBV20-1,NA,TGCAGTGCTAGAGATGGGGGGTCTTTCTACGAGCAGTACTTC,CSARDGGSFYEQYF
TRBJ2-5,many,TRBV20-1,TRBD2,TGCAGTGCTAGAGCAGCGGGAGTGGAGACCCAGTACTTC,CSARAAGVETQYF
TRBJ2-1,many,TRBV9,TRBD2,TGTGCCAGCAGCGTAGGACCGGGACTAGCGGGAGGGGAGCAGTTCTTC,CASSVGPGLAGGEQFF
TRBJ2-1,many,TRBV7-2,NA,TGTGCCAGCAGCCCCTTTTCCGCTGGTGAGCAGTTCTTC,CASSPFSAGEQFF
TRBJ2-1,many,TRBV7-6,NA,TGTGCCAGCAGCAAGGACACCCACTCCTACAATGAGCAGTTCTTC,CASSKDTHSYNEQFF
TRBJ2-2,many,TRBV29-1,NA,TGCAGCGTTGTCGCTCCTACTACCGGGGAGCTGTTTTTT,CSVVAPTTGELFF
TRBJ2-3,many,TRBV6-2/TRBV6-3,NA,TGTGCCAGCAGTTACGATCCGGGAGTAGTCCAGGATACGCAGTATTTT,CASSYDPGVVQDTQYF
TRBJ2-7,many,TRBV7-9,NA,TGTGCCAGCAGCTTATTTGGGGGTGACGCCCACGAGCAGTACTTC,CASSLFGGDAHEQYF
TRBJ1-4,NA,TRBV27,NA,TGTGCCAGCAGCCCCGGGACCGTGGACGAAAAACTGTTTTTT,CASSPGTVDEKLFF
TRBJ2-2,many,TRBV5-5,NA,TGTGCCAGCAGCTTGGACGCGAGAACGGCCGCGAACACCGGGGAGCTGTTTTTT,CASSLDARTAANTGELFF
TRBJ2-7,many,TRBV6-5,NA,TGTGCCAGCAGTTACCGGGTGGCCTACGAGCAGTACTTC,CASSYRVAYEQYF
TRBJ1-2,many,TRBV5-1,NA,TGCGCCAGCAGCTTGGTACCGGACGGGTCCTATGGCTACACCTTC,CASSLVPDGSYGYTF
TRBJ2-7,medium-sized,TRBV7-9,TRBD1,TGTGCCAGCAGCCCCCGGGACAGTCGAGCGTCCTACGAGCAGTACTTC,CASSPRDSRASYEQYF
TRBJ2-1,many,TRBV4-3,TRBD2,TGCGCCAGCAGCCAAGGGGGTCGGGCGGGAGGGAATGAGCAGTTCTTC,CASSQGGRAGGNEQFF